This paragraph reports one T cell receptor beta chain. No cognate antigen has been identified for it. No base quality values were provided; no much bigger clone lies one nucleotide off. The CDR3 regions of human TCRbeta chains were analyzed by immunosequencing. Under the source paper's analysis protocol: TCRs in the repertoires were matched against a reference library of SARS-CoV-2-specific TCRs that had been generated with the MIRA antigen-specificity platform. Breadth meant the fraction of unique TCRs that were SARS-CoV-2-associated, whereas depth meant the fraction of total T cells that were SARS-CoV-2-associated. Using the MIRA data, each spike-specific TCR was assigned both to the spike region to which the TCR was reactive and to a CD4 or CD8 class. Log10-transformed breadth and depth values were compared by one-way ANOVA with Sidak's multiple comparisons tests. Entries here come from immuneACCESS through TCRdb and include only in-frame sequences with V and J called. Some clones fail to appear in such tables; in the studies checked, an unresolved V gene covers under half of the shortfall, and the cause of the remainder is unknown. V, J and clone size are taken as reported in that table, and D and trimming were inferred from the DNA itself. This sample holds more than 100,000 clones; approximately 89% were observed only once. 4% to 5.5% of the sample is in the top ten clones.

The CDR3 sequence holds 16 residues, the cysteine and phenylalanine included. The DNA shown is the 48-base CDR3, in frame from base 1. According to the germline V gene, CDR1 reads SGHTA and CDR2 reads FQGNSA. Ends trimmed: V by 0 bases, J by 5 bases; bases unmatched to a gene: 5. The time point label on this specimen signifies: baseline before first vaccination. Vaccinee samples came from UK trials COV001 and COV002, including a single-blind randomized controlled phase 2/3 trial of AZD1222 (ChAdOx1 nCoV-19) in healthy adults. For TCRbeta chain sequencing, PBMC samples from trial participants were taken at day 0 and at day 28 after the second dose. This specimen comes from a study of T cell responses to AZD1222 COVID-19 vaccine (dated by TCRdb to the early 2020s). Regarding the research as a whole: Because spike-specific TCR depth and breadth did not differ between the two schedules, AZD1222 recipients who got a second dose at roughly 4 weeks were pooled with those who got a second dose at roughly 12 weeks. A total of about 230 trial participants underwent TCR sequencing, of whom about 210 received two doses of AZD1222 and about 26 received two doses of the MenACWY control vaccine. Trial participants were enrolled into age subgroups of 18-55, 56-69 and 70-plus years, which contained about 150, 28 and 57 TCR-sequenced participants, respectively. Here is what the overall study found, with its caveats: No day 14 peak-response samples were available, so repertoires were characterized only after the peak T cell response. Reportedly, almost half of the unique spike-specific TCRs recognized epitopes lying outside the regions that are mutated in the B.1.351 and B.1.1.7 variants. In the small 56-69-year group, the increase in depth fell short of significance, most likely because of low power. The vaccine-associated CD4 TCRs covered the entire spike protein, and the dominant responses fell in regions 160-218 and 743-854. Only 5 to 7 AZD1222 recipients were SARS-CoV-2 seropositive at baseline, limiting conclusions about previously exposed vaccinees. Spike-specific TCR breadth and depth rose significantly after two AZD1222 doses compared with day 0 and with MenACWY recipients. Participants were mostly white British and included more females than males, and it was suggested by the authors that clonal diversity may have been underestimated.

This TCR was sampled from an adult in good health. The receptor chain draws on TRBV7-2 and TRBJ2-3; a stretch of 10 junction bases matches TRBD1. The sequencing here drew on peripheral blood, taken on day 0 of AZD1222 vaccination. The sequenced DNA is TGTGCCAGCAGCTTAGCAGTTGACAGGGGGCAAGATACGCAGTATTTT. Its product reads: CASSLAVDRGQDTQYF.